What follows are 22 T cell receptor beta chains derived from one specimen sequenced in a study of cytomegalovirus exposure and HLA in healthy donors. Here immunoSEQ multiplex PCR was the method, and the copy in TCRdb shows in-frame clones only, minus some. This sample has roughly 300,000 clones; approximately 87% occur once, and the top ten carry over 0.7%. The sequenced sample consisted of PBMCs. These receptors were collected from a woman younger than 35 in good health and CMV-seronegative.

This chain uses TRBV4-3 with TRBJ2-2, with a tentative D call TRBD2 (5 bases). CDR3 length: 16 amino acids. The germline V and J ends were trimmed by 4 bases and 1 base, with 13 bases remaining between them. Germline lookup yields CDR1 LGHNA and CDR2 YSLEER. DNA for the CDR3: TGCGCCAGCAGCCGAGCGGTTGTACTGAACACCGGGGAGCTGTTTTTT. It translates to CASSRAVVLNTGELFF.

V usage is TRBV30 and J usage is TRBJ2-7; D possibly corresponds to TRBD2 (5 bases). Germline lookup yields CDR1 GTSNPN and CDR2 SVGIG (reference sequence). V was pared by 0 bases and J by 2 bases, with 14 bases between. The CDR3 has 15 amino acids. DNA of the CDR3: TGTGCCTGGAGTGTACCGAGCGGTAAAACCTACGAGCAGTACTTC. Translation gives CAWSVPSGKTYEQYF.

This clone has a single count. This CDR3 is also generated by other DNA sequences in the sample. The chain joins TRBV9 to TRBJ2-1; TRBD2 is a possible D gene (5 bases). Germline CDR1 and CDR2: SGDLS and YYNGEE. CDR3 length: 15 residues. V was cut by 0 bases and J by 2 bases, with 9 bases left in between. Written as DNA, the CDR3 is TGTGCCAGCAGCGTAGGGTCGGGAACCTACAATGAGCAGTTCTTC. This translates into CASSVGSGTYNEQFF.

V is TRBV27 and J is TRBJ2-3; TRBD2 matches at 10 bases. The CDR3 contains 16 residues. Germline CDR1 and CDR2: MNHEY and SMNVEV (reference sequence). Trimming at V came to 5 bases and at J to 5 bases, leaving 10 bases not matched to a gene. CDR3 coding DNA: TGTGCCAGCAGTCCGTGGAGCGGGAGGGCCCAAGATACGCAGTATTTT. This encodes CASSPWSGRAQDTQYF.

The rearrangement joins TRBV5-6 to TRBJ2-7, with a possible D match to TRBD1 (6 bases). Germline V lookup: CDR1 SGHDT, CDR2 YYEEEE. Trimming shortened V by 8 bases and J by 0 bases, and 15 bases separated the two germline ends. This CDR3 region has 14 residues. The CDR3 DNA follows: TGTGCCAGTCAGGGGTCCCAAACCTCCTACGAGCAGTACTTC. This encodes CASQGSQTSYEQYF.

The rearrangement joins TRBV5-1 to TRBJ2-3; D not certain. Trimming left V 4 bases short and J 4 bases short, with 16 bases between. From germline, CDR1 is SGHRS and CDR2 YFSETQ. This CDR3 has 15 amino acids. The CDR3 region is CASSPGPGRPDTQYF. DNA of the CDR3: TGCGCCAGCAGCCCTGGGCCCGGTAGACCAGATACGCAGTATTTT.

The J gene is TRBJ2-7, the V gene TRBV29-1; TRBD1 agrees at 9 bases. Germline CDR1 SQVTM, CDR2 ANQGSEA. The CDR3 is 13 residues long. With 5 bases clipped from V and 4 bases from J, the junction kept 6 bases outside the gene matches. Here the CDR3 DNA reads TGCAGCGTTCTACAGGGGGCTGTATACGAGCAGTACTTC. Its translation is CSVLQGAVYEQYF.

This clone turned up a few times. The chain links TRBV9 to TRBJ2-5, with D possibly TRBD2 on 6 matching bases. The CDR3 runs to 15 residues. Trimming shortened V by 3 bases and J by 5 bases, and 17 bases separated the two germline ends. The germline CDR1 and CDR2 sequences are SGDLS and YYNGEE. CDR3 sequence reads: CASSAGTAGLETQYF. The CDR3 DNA follows: TGTGCCAGCAGCGCAGGGACTGCAGGCTTGGAGACCCAGTACTTC.

The chain has TRBV28 and TRBJ2-3, with 8 bases matching TRBD2. The length of the CDR3 is 16 residues. Unmatched junction bases numbered 14, after V lost 7 bases and J lost 5 bases. Germline V gives CDR1 MDHEN, CDR2 SYDVKM. The CDR3 reads CASTRHRAGEQDTQYF. CDR3 sequence (DNA): TGTGCCAGCACCCGACACAGAGCGGGGGAGCAAGATACGCAGTATTTT. Full variable domain (outside the CDR3, taken from reference TRBV28 and TRBJ2-3): DVKVTQSSRYLVKRTGEKVFLECVQDMDHENMFWYRQDPGLGLRLIYFSYDVKMKEKGDIPEGYSVSREKKERFSLILESASTNQTSMYLCASTRHRAGEQDTQYFGPGTRLTVL.

The V call is TRBV6-1, the J call TRBJ1-4; 11 nucleotides align to TRBD1. Germline CDR1 and CDR2: MNHNS and SASEGT. The CDR3 loop spans 16 amino acids. V shed 3 bases and J 6 bases; nucleotides not matched to a gene: 6. CDR3 in DNA: TGTGCCAGCAGTGATGCTGGGGGACAGGGGGATGAAAAACTGTTTTTT. It translates to CASSDAGGQGDEKLFF.

The CDR3 spells CASFRQGVDNQPQHF. CDR3 nucleotides: TGTGCCAGCTTTCGCCAGGGGGTAGACAATCAGCCCCAGCATTTT. This rearrangement joins TRBV5-8 to TRBJ1-5, with 7 bases aligning to TRBD1. J was trimmed by 3 bases and V by 7 bases; bases with no gene match: 10. From germline, CDR1 is SGHTS and CDR2 YDEGEE. The CDR3 totals 15 residues.

This sequence joins TRBV4-2 and TRBJ2-1; 7 nucleotides line up with TRBD2. The V gene's germline CDR1 is LGHNA and CDR2 YNFKEQ. The CDR3 is 15 amino acids. Trimming took 1 base from V and 5 from J; bases not matched to a gene: 5. The CDR3 DNA sequence: TGTGCCAGCAGCCAAGCTGGGGGGAGGGACAATGAGCAGTTCTTC. Its translation is CASSQAGGRDNEQFF.

This clone was counted between two and nine times. The chain couples TRBV28 to TRBJ1-6, with 8 bases aligning to TRBD1. CDR1 MDHEN and CDR2 SYDVKM come from the germline V gene. This CDR3 comprises 16 residues. V was clipped by 6 bases and J by 6 bases; unmatched bases: 10. The CDR3 spells CASSYPIGQGNSPLHF. Here the CDR3 DNA reads TGTGCCAGCAGCTATCCTATTGGACAGGGTAATTCACCCCTCCACTTT.

This rearrangement joins TRBV6-5 to TRBJ2-6; tentatively, D is TRBD1 (6 bases). CDR1 and CDR2 from the germline V gene are MNHEY and SVGAGI. V lost 2 bases and J 0 bases, leaving 8 bases between the germline ends. This CDR3 has 16 residues. Written as DNA, the CDR3 is TGTGCCAGCAGTTACGGACAGCACTCTGGGGCCAACGTCCTGACTTTC. Amino acid sequence: CASSYGQHSGANVLTF.

The V call is TRBV6-4, the J call TRBJ2-3; D might be TRBD2 (6 bases). V was trimmed by 0 bases and J by 6 bases, leaving 13 bases between them. This CDR3 is 15 amino acids long. CDR1 MRHNA and CDR2 SNTAGT come from the germline V gene. The CDR3 nucleotides are TGTGCCAGCAGTGACTCGGCGGGGCCGGGGGATACGCAGTATTTT. Protein sequence: CASSDSAGPGDTQYF.

The chain carries TRBV18 and TRBJ1-2; 8 nucleotides line up with TRBD1. Germline V CDR1 and CDR2: KGHSH, LQKENI. The CDR3 has 16 residues. V was clipped by 1 base and J by 3 bases; unmatched bases: 7. CDR3 in DNA: TGTGCCAGCTCACCACTGGGACAGGTCGTGCACTATGGCTACACCTTC. Amino acid sequence: CASSPLGQVVHYGYTF.

The rearrangement joins TRBV5-1 to TRBJ1-1, with D unclear. Germline CDR1 is SGHRS and CDR2 is YFSETQ. The CDR3 runs to 12 residues. Trimming removed 4 bases from V and 4 bases from J, with 8 bases in between. For the CDR3, the DNA is TGCGCCAGCAGCCCCCGGGGCACTGAAGCTTTCTTT. Protein: CASSPRGTEAFF.

The chain links TRBV11-2 to TRBJ1-1; D is uncertain. The CDR3 runs to 14 residues. V was clipped by 2 bases and J by 8 bases, with 15 bases between them. CDR1 is SGHAT and CDR2 is FQNNGV in the germline V gene. This CDR3 is CASSLSNPGIEAFF. DNA of the CDR3: TGTGCCAGCAGCTTATCTAACCCGGGGATCGAAGCTTTCTTT.

The CDR3 bases are TGCGCCAGCAGCCAAGATCATGGGCTCAATCAGCCCCAGCATTTT. Translated, it gives CASSQDHGLNQPQHF. The chain employs TRBV4-3 and TRBJ1-5; D is undetermined. The germline CDR1 and CDR2 sequences are LGHNA and YSLEER. Trimming pared 0 bases from V and 3 bases from J, leaving 9 bases between. The CDR3 contains 15 residues.

The V gene is TRBV2, the J gene TRBJ2-7; no clear D. Germline CDR1 and CDR2: SNHLY and FYNNEI. This CDR3 has 13 amino acids. The V end lost 7 bases, the J end lost 1 base, and 11 bases lay between the germline ends. CDR3: CASIPLGSYEQYF. CDR3 DNA sequence: TGTGCCAGCATCCCGCTAGGTTCCTACGAGCAGTACTTC.

This chain connects TRBV19 to TRBJ2-7; TRBD2 matches 8 bases. CDR1 is LNHDA, CDR2 SQIVND, per germline (reference sequence). The CDR3 is made up of 15 amino acids. Losses at the gene ends were 3 bases for V and 4 bases for J; bases not matched to a gene: 8. The CDR3 bases are TGTGCCAGTAGTATTCGAGCGGGAGAGGTTTACGAGCAGTACTTC. This translates into CASSIRAGEVYEQYF.

Worth noting for this clone: The sample carries other DNA sequences with the same CDR3. The V call is TRBV28, the J call TRBJ1-2, with TRBD1 identical over 9 bases. Germline-derived CDR1 and CDR2 are MDHEN and SYDVKM. CDR3 size: 14 residues. The ends lost 3 bases at V and 1 base at J; junction bases unmatched: 0. The CDR3: CASSLTGGNYGYTF. CDR3 coding DNA: TGTGCCAGCAGTTTGACAGGGGGTAACTATGGCTACACCTTC.